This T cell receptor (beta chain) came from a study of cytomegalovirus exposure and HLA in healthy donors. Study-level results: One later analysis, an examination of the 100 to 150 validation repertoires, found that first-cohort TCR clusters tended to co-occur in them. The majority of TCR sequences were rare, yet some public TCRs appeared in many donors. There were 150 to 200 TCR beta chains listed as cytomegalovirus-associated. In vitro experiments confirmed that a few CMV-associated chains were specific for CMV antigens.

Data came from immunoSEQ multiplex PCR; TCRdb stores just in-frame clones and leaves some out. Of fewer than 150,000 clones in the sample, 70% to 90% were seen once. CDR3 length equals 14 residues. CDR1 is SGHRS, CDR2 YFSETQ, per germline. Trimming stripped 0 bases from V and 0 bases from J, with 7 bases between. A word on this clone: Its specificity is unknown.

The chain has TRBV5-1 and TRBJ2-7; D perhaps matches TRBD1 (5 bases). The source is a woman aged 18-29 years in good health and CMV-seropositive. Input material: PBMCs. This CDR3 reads CASSLGQGSYEQYF. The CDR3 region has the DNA TGCGCCAGCAGCTTGGGGCAGGGCTCCTACGAGCAGTACTTC.